These 14 T cell receptor beta chains were sequenced from one sample in a study of neurological immune-mediated disorders. TCRdb analysed the 5' RACE reads with MiXCR anew, one entry per CDR3 protein. The sample carries some 43,000 distinct CDR3 sequences, 12% recorded once. Time point indicated: longitudinal time-point 3. Sequenced sample: PBMCs. These receptors originate from a male donor with HTLV-1-associated myelopathy (HAM/TSP).

In its sample, this clonotype was seen many times. The junction differs from germline at one of its ends, possibly a read error. The chain is built from TRBV2 and TRBJ1-4; a weak D match, TRBD1 (5 bases). This CDR3 region has 12 residues. Germline-derived CDR1 and CDR2 are SNHLY and FYNNEI. CDR3 amino acids: CATPRRKWTTLF. The CDR3 bases are TGTGCCACCCCGCGAAGGAAATGGACAACACTTTTT.

This clonotype was counted at least ten times. The J gene is TRBJ1-2, the V gene TRBV7-2, with a tentative D call TRBD1 (5 bases). Trimming took 1 base from V and 7 from J, leaving 13 bases between them. CDR1 and CDR2 from the germline V gene are SGHTA and FQGNSA. This CDR3 has 14 residues. The chain's CDR3 is CASSLEGRVGGYTF. CDR3 bases: TGTGCCAGCAGCTTAGAGGGCAGGGTGGGTGGCTACACCTTC.

This clonotype was recorded only once. The chain recombines TRBV14 with TRBJ1-2; D possibly corresponds to TRBD1 (6 bases). This CDR3 has 19 amino acids. Germline values: CDR1 SGHDN, CDR2 FVKESK. The V gene lost 0 bases and the J gene lost 4 bases, with 24 bases spanning the gap. CDR3 protein: CASSQDLSGQTNFLYGYTF. The DNA for the CDR3 is TGTGCCAGCAGCCAAGATTTAAGCGGACAGACCAATTTCCTCTATGGCTACACCTTC. The full variable domain, in which reference TRBV14 and TRBJ1-2 provide the parts outside the CDR3, is EAGVTQFPSHSVIEKGQTVTLRCDPISGHDNLYWYRRVMGKEIKFLLHFVKESKQDESGMPNNRFLAERTGGTYSTLKVQPAELEDSGVYFCASSQDLSGQTNFLYGYTFGSGTRLTVV.

This clonotype has at least ten counts. The gene calls are TRBV12-3 or TRBV12-4 and TRBJ2-1; possibly TRBD1 or TRBD2 for D (5 bases each). The CDR3 loop spans 14 amino acids. V was trimmed by 7 bases and J by 4 bases, leaving 14 bases between them. The CDR3 nucleotides read TGTGCCAGCACTTCTGGGGACGGATACAATGAGCAGTTCTTC. It specifies CASTSGDGYNEQFF.

To note about this clonotype: The final CDR3 position lacks the conserved phenylalanine or tryptophan, pointing to a likely read error. The DNA is left out, because the CDR3 cannot be placed on it with certainty; the CDR3 is given as TCRdb lists it. The chain employs TRBV3-2 and TRBJ2-3. TRBV3-2 is shown as a pseudogene. The CDR3 totals 15 residues, both ends included. This CDR3 reads CASSQFGISTDTQYL.

This clonotype has a count of ten or more. This rearrangement joins TRBV5-1 to TRBJ1-1, with TRBD1 matching 8 bases. Germline trimming cut 4 bases from V and 0 bases from J; bases unmatched to any gene: 5. The CDR3 is made up of 15 amino acids. CDR1 SGHRS and CDR2 YFSETQ come from the germline V gene. For the CDR3, the DNA is TGCGCCAGCAGCGACGGACAGGGAATGAACACTGAAGCTTTCTTT. This encodes CASSDGQGMNTEAFF.

The sample holds many counts of this clonotype. The CDR3 sequence: CASRGAPNTEAFF. The CDR3 nucleotides read TGTGCCAGCAGGGGGGCCCCGAACACTGAAGCTTTCTTT. The rearrangement uses TRBV2 and TRBJ1-1; perhaps TRBD1 as D (6 bases). From germline, CDR1 is SNHLY and CDR2 FYNNEI. Trimming removed 6 bases at V and 1 base at J, with 9 bases between. The CDR3 spans 13 residues.

This clonotype was recorded many times. The J gene is TRBJ1-5, the V gene TRBV10-3; 8 bases map to TRBD1. This CDR3 has 13 amino acids. Unmatched junction bases numbered 6, after V lost 6 bases and J lost 8 bases. CDR1 is ENHRY, CDR2 SYGVKD, per germline. The CDR3 DNA follows: TGTGCCATCAGGGACAGGGATGGAGAGCCCCAGCATTTT. Protein: CAIRDRDGEPQHF.

This clonotype was detected many times. This chain uses TRBV7-2 with TRBJ1-1; tentative D call: TRBD1 (5 bases). Per germline, CDR1 SGHTA and CDR2 FQGNSA. The CDR3 is 15 residues long. The V end lost 1 base, the J end lost 1 base, and 10 bases lay between the germline ends. The CDR3 DNA sequence: TGTGCCAGCAGCTTAGTGGGACGTAAGAACACTGAAGCTTTCTTT. Translation: CASSLVGRKNTEAFF.

This clonotype has a count of ten or more. This chain uses TRBV12-3 or TRBV12-4 with TRBJ1-5; D is possibly TRBD1 (5 bases). Between the trimmed V and J ends, which lost 3 bases and 0 bases, there was a span of 6 bases. The CDR3 runs 14 residues. For the CDR3, the DNA is TGTGCCAGCAGTTTGGGGGATAGCAATCAGCCCCAGCATTTT. Translated: CASSLGDSNQPQHF.

This clonotype was counted many times. J is TRBJ2-7 and V is TRBV7-2; D gene uncertain. Looked up from germline, CDR1 is SGHTA and CDR2 is FQGNSA. This CDR3 region has 14 residues. The V and J ends lost 1 base and 7 bases respectively, with 14 bases between them. The CDR3, as DNA: TGTGCCAGCAGCTTAGACCGGTCGGTTTGGGAGCAGTACTTC. Residues: CASSLDRSVWEQYF. Based on the CDR3 plus reference TRBV7-2 and TRBJ2-7, the full variable domain is GAGVSQSPSNKVTEKGKDVELRCDPISGHTALYWYRQSLGQGLEFLIYFQGNSAPDKSGLPSDRFSAERTGGSVSTLTIQRTQQEDSAVYLCASSLDRSVWEQYFGPGTRLTVT.

This clonotype has a count of ten or more. The chain recombines TRBV6-2 or TRBV6-3 with TRBJ1-5; weak D call: TRBD1 (6 bases). The CDR3 has 14 amino acids. CDR1 is MNHEY, CDR2 SVGEGT, per germline. Trimming cost V 2 bases and J 9 bases, with 14 bases left between them. The CDR3 reads CASSYTRGNGPQHF. The CDR3 DNA reads TGTGCCAGCAGTTACACGAGGGGGAATGGGCCCCAGCATTTT.

This clonotype was detected many times. The chain uses TRBV20-1 and TRBJ1-1; D is unresolved. V dropped 0 bases and J dropped 5 bases, with 7 bases sitting between them. The germline V gene has CDR1 DFQATT and CDR2 SNEGSKA (reference sequence). This CDR3 region has 12 residues. The CDR3 sequence is CSARESRTEAFF. The CDR3 DNA follows: TGCAGTGCTAGAGAGTCTAGGACTGAAGCTTTCTTT.

This clonotype was seen many times. The DNA of the CDR3 is TGCAGTGCTAGAATGGACAGGGCGTTCGCGAACACCGGGGAGCTGTTTTTT. Protein sequence: CSARMDRAFANTGELFF. V is TRBV20-1 and J is TRBJ2-2; 8 bases fit TRBD1. Germline V gene sequence: CDR1 DFQATT, CDR2 SNEGSKA (reference sequence). Germline trimming cut 2 bases from V and 0 bases from J; bases unmatched to any gene: 8. This CDR3 has 17 amino acids.